One and the same sample provided the 8 T cell receptor beta chains below, sequenced in a study of early T cells in non-severe SARS-CoV-2 infection. Each CDR3 protein gets one entry after TCRdb re-called the 5' RACE reads with MiXCR. The table has nearly 45,000 distinct CDR3 sequences, roughly 11% seen once. Sequencing was done on a sample of whole blood. These receptors were taken from an adult who was a healthcare worker with PCR-confirmed SARS-CoV-2 infection or an uninfected control (not recorded which).

Sample share makes this clonotype medium-sized. The rearrangement uses TRBV27 and TRBJ1-5, with D possibly being TRBD1 (5 bases). Germline values: CDR1 MNHEY, CDR2 SMNVEV (reference sequence). The CDR3 consists of 14 residues. V was pared by 7 bases and J by 0 bases, with 10 bases between. CDR3: CASKEGLSNQPQHF. In DNA form, the CDR3 reads TGTGCCAGCAAGGAGGGACTTAGCAATCAGCCCCAGCATTTT.

This clonotype showed up many times. The chain joins TRBV20-1 to TRBJ1-5; weak D call: TRBD1 (6 bases). V was shortened by 1 base and J by 4 bases, with 8 bases between the two germline ends. This CDR3 has 13 residues. Germline V gene data show CDR1 as DFQATT and CDR2 as SNEGSKA (reference sequence). The DNA for the CDR3 is TGCAGTGCTAGAGGACAGGCAAATCAGCCCCAGCATTTT. Its protein is CSARGQANQPQHF.

This clonotype was recorded many times. The chain couples TRBV29-1 to TRBJ2-1; 7 nucleotides match TRBD1. The CDR3 is made up of 15 amino acids. With 5 bases clipped from V and 5 bases from J, the junction kept 12 bases outside the gene matches. The germline gives CDR1 SQVTM, CDR2 ANQGSEA. The chain's CDR3 is CSVLFMAGGDNEQFF. CDR3 in DNA: TGCAGCGTTCTGTTCATGGCAGGGGGAGACAATGAGCAGTTCTTC.

This clonotype has at least ten counts. V usage is TRBV29-1 and J usage is TRBJ2-2, with D maybe TRBD1 (6 bases). The germline V gene has CDR1 SQVTM and CDR2 ANQGSEA. The CDR3 totals 14 residues. Trimming left V 7 bases short and J 3 bases short, with 15 bases between. This chain's CDR3 is CSATGTTYTGELFF. The CDR3 DNA sequence: TGCAGCGCCACCGGGACAACCTACACCGGGGAGCTGTTTTTT.

This clonotype was picked up a small number of times. The chain recombines TRBV28 with TRBJ2-3; D possibly corresponds to TRBD2 (6 bases). Trimming cost V 8 bases and J 0 bases, with 9 bases left between them. Germline CDR1 MDHEN, CDR2 SYDVKM. CDR3 size: 13 residues. The CDR3 loop is CASLAASTDTQYF. In nucleotides, the CDR3 is TGTGCCAGCTTAGCGGCTAGCACAGATACGCAGTATTTT.

In this sample, this clonotype turned up many times. V usage is TRBV28 and J usage is TRBJ2-3; 8 bases are shared with TRBD2. Looked up from germline, CDR1 is MDHEN and CDR2 is SYDVKM. V lost 5 bases to trimming and J lost 0 bases; unmatched junction nucleotides: 7. The CDR3 covers 16 residues. The CDR3 sequence is CASSESRGASTDTQYF. In nucleotides, the CDR3 is TGTGCCAGCAGTGAATCGCGGGGGGCCAGCACAGATACGCAGTATTTT.

This clonotype showed up many times. The chain is built from TRBV6-5 and TRBJ2-3, with unresolved D. This CDR3 spans 15 amino acids. Germline CDR1 is MNHEY and CDR2 is SVGAGI. V gave up 6 bases and J gave up 3 bases, with 16 bases separating them. The chain's CDR3 is CASREPRLGTDTQYF. CDR3 nucleotides: TGTGCCAGCAGGGAACCTAGATTGGGTACAGATACGCAGTATTTT.

This clonotype was detected ten times or more. The chain is built from TRBV19 and TRBJ2-1; no reliable D call. Germline values: CDR1 LNHDA, CDR2 SQIVND (reference sequence). Trimming pared 1 base from V and 8 bases from J, leaving 15 bases between. CDR3 length equals 15 residues. The DNA of the CDR3 is TGTGCCAGTAGTATAGGAGGCGCCCTAGGCTATGAGCAGTTCTTC. This gives the protein CASSIGGALGYEQFF.